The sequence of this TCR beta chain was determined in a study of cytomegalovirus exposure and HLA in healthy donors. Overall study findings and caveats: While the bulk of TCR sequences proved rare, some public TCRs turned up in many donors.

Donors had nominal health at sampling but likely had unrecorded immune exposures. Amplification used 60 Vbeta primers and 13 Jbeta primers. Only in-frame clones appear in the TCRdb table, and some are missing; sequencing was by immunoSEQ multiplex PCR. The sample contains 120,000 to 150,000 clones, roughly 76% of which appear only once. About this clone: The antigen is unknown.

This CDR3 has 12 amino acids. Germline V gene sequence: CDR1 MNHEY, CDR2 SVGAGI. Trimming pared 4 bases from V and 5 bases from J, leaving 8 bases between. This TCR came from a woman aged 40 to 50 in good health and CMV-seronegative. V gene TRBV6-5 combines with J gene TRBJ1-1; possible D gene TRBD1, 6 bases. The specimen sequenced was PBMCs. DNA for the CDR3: TGTGCCAGCAGTTCGACAGGTACTGAAGCTTTCTTT. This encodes CASSSTGTEAFF.